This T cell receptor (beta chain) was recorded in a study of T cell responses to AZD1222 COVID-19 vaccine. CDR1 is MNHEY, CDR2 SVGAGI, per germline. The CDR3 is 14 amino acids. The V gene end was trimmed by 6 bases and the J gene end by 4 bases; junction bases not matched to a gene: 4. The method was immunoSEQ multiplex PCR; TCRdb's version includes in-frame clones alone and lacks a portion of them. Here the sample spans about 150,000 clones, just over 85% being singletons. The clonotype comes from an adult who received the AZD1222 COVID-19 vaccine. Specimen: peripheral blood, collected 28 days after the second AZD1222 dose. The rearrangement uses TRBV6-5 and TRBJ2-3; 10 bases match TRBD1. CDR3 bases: TGTGCCAGCAGCCTGGGACAGGGGCCAGATACGCAGTATTTT. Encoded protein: CASSLGQGPDTQYF.